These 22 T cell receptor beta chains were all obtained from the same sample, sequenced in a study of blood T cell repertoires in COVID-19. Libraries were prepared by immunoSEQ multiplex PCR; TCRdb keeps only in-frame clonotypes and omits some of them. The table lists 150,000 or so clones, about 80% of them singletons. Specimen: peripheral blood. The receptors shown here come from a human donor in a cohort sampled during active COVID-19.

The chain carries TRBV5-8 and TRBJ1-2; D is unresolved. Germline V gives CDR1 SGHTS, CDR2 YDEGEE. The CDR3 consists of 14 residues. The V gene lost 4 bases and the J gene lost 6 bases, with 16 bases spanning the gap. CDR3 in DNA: TGTGCCAGCAGCCCCACGGGGAGAGAAAATGGCTACACCTTC. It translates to CASSPTGRENGYTF.

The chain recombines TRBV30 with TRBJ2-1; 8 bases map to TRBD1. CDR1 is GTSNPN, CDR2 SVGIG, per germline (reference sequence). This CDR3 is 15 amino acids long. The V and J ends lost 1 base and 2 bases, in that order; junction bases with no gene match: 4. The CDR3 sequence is CAWSAGGGTYNEQFF. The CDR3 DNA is TGTGCCTGGAGTGCAGGGGGCGGGACCTACAATGAGCAGTTCTTC.

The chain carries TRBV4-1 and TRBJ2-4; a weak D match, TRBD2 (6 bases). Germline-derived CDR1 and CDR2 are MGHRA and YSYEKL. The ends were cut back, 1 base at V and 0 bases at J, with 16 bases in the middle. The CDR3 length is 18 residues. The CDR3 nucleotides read TGCGCCAGCAGCCAAGTCAAGGGGCCAGCGGGAGCCAAAAACATTCAGTACTTC. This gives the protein CASSQVKGPAGAKNIQYF.

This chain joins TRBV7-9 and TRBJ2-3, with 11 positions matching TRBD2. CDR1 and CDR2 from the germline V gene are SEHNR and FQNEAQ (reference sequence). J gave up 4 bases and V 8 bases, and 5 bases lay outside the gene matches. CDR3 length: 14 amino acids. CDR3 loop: CASAPGLAADTQYF. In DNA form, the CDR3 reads TGTGCCAGCGCGCCGGGACTAGCGGCAGATACGCAGTATTTT.

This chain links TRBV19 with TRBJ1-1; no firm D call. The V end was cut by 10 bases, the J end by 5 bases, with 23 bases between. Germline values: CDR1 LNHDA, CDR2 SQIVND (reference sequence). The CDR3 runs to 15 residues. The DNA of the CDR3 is TGTGCCACCAGAAGCCCCCGAAAGGGAGGGACTGAAGCTTTCTTT. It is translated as CATRSPRKGGTEAFF. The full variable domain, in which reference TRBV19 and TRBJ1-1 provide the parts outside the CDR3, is DGGITQSPKYLFRKEGQNVTLSCEQNLNHDAMYWYRQDPGQGLRLIYYSQIVNDFQKGDIAEGYSVSREKKESFPLTVTSAQKNPTAFYLCATRSPRKGGTEAFFGQGTRLTVV.

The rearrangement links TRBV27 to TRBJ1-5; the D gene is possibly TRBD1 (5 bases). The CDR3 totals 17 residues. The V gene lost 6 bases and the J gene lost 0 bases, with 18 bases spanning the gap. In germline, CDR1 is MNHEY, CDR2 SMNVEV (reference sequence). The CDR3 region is CASRNQGPGGSNQPQHF. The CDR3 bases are TGTGCCAGCAGAAATCAGGGACCCGGGGGTAGCAATCAGCCCCAGCATTTT.

The CDR3 nucleotides are TGTGCCAGCAGCGTAGGGGCGGGGAACACTAATGAAAAACTGTTTTTT. It specifies CASSVGAGNTNEKLFF. The chain links TRBV9 to TRBJ1-4; D is undetermined. CDR1 and CDR2 (germline): SGDLS, YYNGEE. The CDR3 has 16 residues. V was cut by 0 bases and J by 2 bases, with 11 bases left in between.

The CDR3: CASSQVSRGSEAFF. The CDR3 region has the DNA TGTGCCAGCAGCCAAGTGTCCAGGGGCTCTGAAGCTTTCTTT. The chain links TRBV3-1 (or the pseudogene TRBV3-2) to TRBJ1-1, with D possibly being TRBD1 (6 bases). The CDR3 has 14 residues. Deletions cut 1 base from V and 6 bases from J, with 12 bases between. Germline values: CDR1 LGHDT, CDR2 YNNKEL (reference sequence).

The CDR3 nucleotides read TGTGCCAGCTCACCAAACGCCCCGAGGAGAACTGAAGCTTTCTTT. Its protein product is CASSPNAPRRTEAFF. The chain employs TRBV18 and TRBJ1-1; D remains unclear. V shed 2 bases and J shed 5 bases, with 15 bases lying between them. The germline gives CDR1 KGHSH, CDR2 LQKENI. This CDR3 region has 15 residues.

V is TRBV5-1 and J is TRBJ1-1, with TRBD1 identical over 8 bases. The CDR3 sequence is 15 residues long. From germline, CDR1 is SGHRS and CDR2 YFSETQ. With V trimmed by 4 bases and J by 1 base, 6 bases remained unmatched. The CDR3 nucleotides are TGCGCCAGCAGCCGCCAGACAGGGGCGAACACTGAAGCTTTCTTT. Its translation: CASSRQTGANTEAFF. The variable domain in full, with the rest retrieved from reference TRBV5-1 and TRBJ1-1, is KAGVTQTPRYLIKTRGQQVTLSCSPISGHRSVSWYQQTPGQGLQFLFEYFSETQRNKGNFPGRFSGRQFSNSRSEMNVSTLELGDSALYLCASSRQTGANTEAFFGQGTRLTVV.

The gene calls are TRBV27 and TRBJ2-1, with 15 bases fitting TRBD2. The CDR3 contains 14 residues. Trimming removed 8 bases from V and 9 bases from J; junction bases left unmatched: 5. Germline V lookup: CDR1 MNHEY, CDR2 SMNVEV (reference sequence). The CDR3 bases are TGTGCCAGCCTGGGACTAGCGGGAGGCGGTGAGCAGTTCTTC. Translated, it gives CASLGLAGGGEQFF.

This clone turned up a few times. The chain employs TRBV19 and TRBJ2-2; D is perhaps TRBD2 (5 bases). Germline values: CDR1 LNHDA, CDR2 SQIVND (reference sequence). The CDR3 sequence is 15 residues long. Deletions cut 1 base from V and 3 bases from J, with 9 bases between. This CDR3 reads CASSIGSRDTGELFF. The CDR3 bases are TGTGCCAGTAGTATAGGGTCGCGGGACACCGGGGAGCTGTTTTTT.

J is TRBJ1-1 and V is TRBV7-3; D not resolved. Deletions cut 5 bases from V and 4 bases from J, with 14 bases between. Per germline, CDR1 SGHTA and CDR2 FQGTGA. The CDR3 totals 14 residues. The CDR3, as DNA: TGTGCCAGCAGCAGACATTCCGGGAGCACTGAAGCTTTCTTT. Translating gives CASSRHSGSTEAFF.

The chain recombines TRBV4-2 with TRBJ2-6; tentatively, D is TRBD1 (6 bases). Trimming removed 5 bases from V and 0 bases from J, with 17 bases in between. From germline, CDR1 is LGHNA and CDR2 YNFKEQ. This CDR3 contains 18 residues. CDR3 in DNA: TGTGCCAGCAGCACCCAACAGGGACCCTCCTCTGGGGCCAACGTCCTGACTTTC. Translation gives CASSTQQGPSSGANVLTF.

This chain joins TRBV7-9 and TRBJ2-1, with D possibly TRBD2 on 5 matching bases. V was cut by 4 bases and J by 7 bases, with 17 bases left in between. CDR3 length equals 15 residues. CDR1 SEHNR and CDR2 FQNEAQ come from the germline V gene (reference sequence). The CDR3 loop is CASSSLGRPGNEQFF. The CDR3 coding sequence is TGTGCCAGCAGCTCCTTAGGGCGGCCGGGGAATGAGCAGTTCTTC. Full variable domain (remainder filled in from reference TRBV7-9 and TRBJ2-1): DTGVSQNPRHKITKRGQNVTFRCDPISEHNRLYWYRQTLGQGPEFLTYFQNEAQLEKSRLLSDRFSAERPKGSFSTLEIQRTEQGDSAMYLCASSSLGRPGNEQFFGPGTRLTVL.

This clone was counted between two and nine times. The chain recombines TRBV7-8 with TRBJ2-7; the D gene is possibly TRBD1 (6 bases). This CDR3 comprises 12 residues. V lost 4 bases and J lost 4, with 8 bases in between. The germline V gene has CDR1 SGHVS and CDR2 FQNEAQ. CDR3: CASSYRDYEQYF. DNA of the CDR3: TGTGCCAGCAGCTACAGGGATTACGAGCAGTACTTC.

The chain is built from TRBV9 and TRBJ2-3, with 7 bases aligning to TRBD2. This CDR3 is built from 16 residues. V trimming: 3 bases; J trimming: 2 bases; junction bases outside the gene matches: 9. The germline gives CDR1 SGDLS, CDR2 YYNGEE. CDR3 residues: CASSARSLAATDTQYF. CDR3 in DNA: TGTGCCAGCAGCGCTAGGTCTCTAGCGGCCACAGATACGCAGTATTTT. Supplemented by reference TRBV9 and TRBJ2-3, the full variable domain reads DSGVTQTPKHLITATGQRVTLRCSPRSGDLSVYWYQQSLDQGLQFLIQYYNGEERAKGNILERFSAQQFPDLHSELNLSSLELGDSALYFCASSARSLAATDTQYFGPGTRLTVL.

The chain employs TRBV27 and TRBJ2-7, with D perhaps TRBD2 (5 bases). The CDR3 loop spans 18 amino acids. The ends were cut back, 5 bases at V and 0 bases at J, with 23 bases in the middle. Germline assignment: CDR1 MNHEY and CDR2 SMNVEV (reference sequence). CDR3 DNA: TGTGCCAGCAGTAAGGGAAGAGGAGTAAGTGGGAGCTCCTACGAGCAGTACTTC. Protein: CASSKGRGVSGSSYEQYF.

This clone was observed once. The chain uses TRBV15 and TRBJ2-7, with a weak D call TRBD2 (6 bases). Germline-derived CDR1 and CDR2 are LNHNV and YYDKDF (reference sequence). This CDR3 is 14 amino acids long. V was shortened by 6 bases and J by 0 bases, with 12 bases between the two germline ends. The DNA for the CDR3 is TGTGCCACCAGTCCGGCGGGGCACTCCTACGAGCAGTACTTC. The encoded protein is CATSPAGHSYEQYF.

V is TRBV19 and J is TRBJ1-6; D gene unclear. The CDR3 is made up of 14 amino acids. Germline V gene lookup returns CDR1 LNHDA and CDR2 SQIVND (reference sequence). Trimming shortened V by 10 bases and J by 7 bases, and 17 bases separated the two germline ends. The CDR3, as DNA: TGTGCCACGTCAGGCATCGGCTACAATTCACCCCTCCACTTT. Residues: CATSGIGYNSPLHF.

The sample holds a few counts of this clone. CDR3 sequence: CASSLQGTQPQHF. Here the CDR3 DNA reads TGTGCCAGTAGCCTACAGGGGACTCAGCCCCAGCATTTT. The chain has TRBV19 and TRBJ1-5; 7 nucleotides align to TRBD1. J was trimmed by 6 bases and V by 6 bases; bases with no gene match: 5. The CDR3 contains 13 residues. Germline V gene data show CDR1 as LNHDA and CDR2 as SQIVND (reference sequence).

The CDR3 DNA sequence: TGTGCCAGCAGTTCCCCGGGAGGGAGGAACACTGAAGCTTTCTTT. Translating it yields CASSSPGGRNTEAFF. V usage is TRBV6-5 and J usage is TRBJ1-1; D gene ambiguous. The length of the CDR3 is 15 residues. The germline gives CDR1 MNHEY, CDR2 SVGAGI. Between the trimmed V and J ends, which lost 4 bases and 1 base, there was a span of 13 bases.